The clone carrying this T cell receptor (beta chain) was counted a few times. Antigen specificity is unknown. TCRdb reprocessed the 5' RACE reads with MiXCR, giving one entry per CDR3 protein. The sample yields over 200,000 distinct CDR3 sequences, 6.5% seen once. The CDR3 has 15 residues. V was clipped by 5 bases and J by 7 bases; unmatched bases: 9. Germline V gives CDR1 MGHRA, CDR2 YSYEKL. This sample was included in a study of identical twins. Study-level points and caveats: Partly confounded zero-insertion analyses could result from invariant MAIT and iNKT cells. Shared out-of-frame alpha sequences (those common to twins) showed excess low generation probability. Out-of-frame TCR alpha sharing in monozygotic twins exceeded recombination model predictions.

These data were also reused for a study on T cells expressing NK-cell markers. That work contributes: Seropositivity for HCMV was found in seven of the eight sequenced donors, with one seronegative.

Sample: CD8+ T cells sorted from blood. This sequence was found in a young woman in good health. The chain employs TRBV4-1 and TRBJ2-1; 9 positions match TRBD1. CDR3 DNA sequence: TGCGCCAGCAGCGCAACAGGGGGCTTAGCTAATGAGCAGTTCTTC. Encoded protein: CASSATGGLANEQFF.